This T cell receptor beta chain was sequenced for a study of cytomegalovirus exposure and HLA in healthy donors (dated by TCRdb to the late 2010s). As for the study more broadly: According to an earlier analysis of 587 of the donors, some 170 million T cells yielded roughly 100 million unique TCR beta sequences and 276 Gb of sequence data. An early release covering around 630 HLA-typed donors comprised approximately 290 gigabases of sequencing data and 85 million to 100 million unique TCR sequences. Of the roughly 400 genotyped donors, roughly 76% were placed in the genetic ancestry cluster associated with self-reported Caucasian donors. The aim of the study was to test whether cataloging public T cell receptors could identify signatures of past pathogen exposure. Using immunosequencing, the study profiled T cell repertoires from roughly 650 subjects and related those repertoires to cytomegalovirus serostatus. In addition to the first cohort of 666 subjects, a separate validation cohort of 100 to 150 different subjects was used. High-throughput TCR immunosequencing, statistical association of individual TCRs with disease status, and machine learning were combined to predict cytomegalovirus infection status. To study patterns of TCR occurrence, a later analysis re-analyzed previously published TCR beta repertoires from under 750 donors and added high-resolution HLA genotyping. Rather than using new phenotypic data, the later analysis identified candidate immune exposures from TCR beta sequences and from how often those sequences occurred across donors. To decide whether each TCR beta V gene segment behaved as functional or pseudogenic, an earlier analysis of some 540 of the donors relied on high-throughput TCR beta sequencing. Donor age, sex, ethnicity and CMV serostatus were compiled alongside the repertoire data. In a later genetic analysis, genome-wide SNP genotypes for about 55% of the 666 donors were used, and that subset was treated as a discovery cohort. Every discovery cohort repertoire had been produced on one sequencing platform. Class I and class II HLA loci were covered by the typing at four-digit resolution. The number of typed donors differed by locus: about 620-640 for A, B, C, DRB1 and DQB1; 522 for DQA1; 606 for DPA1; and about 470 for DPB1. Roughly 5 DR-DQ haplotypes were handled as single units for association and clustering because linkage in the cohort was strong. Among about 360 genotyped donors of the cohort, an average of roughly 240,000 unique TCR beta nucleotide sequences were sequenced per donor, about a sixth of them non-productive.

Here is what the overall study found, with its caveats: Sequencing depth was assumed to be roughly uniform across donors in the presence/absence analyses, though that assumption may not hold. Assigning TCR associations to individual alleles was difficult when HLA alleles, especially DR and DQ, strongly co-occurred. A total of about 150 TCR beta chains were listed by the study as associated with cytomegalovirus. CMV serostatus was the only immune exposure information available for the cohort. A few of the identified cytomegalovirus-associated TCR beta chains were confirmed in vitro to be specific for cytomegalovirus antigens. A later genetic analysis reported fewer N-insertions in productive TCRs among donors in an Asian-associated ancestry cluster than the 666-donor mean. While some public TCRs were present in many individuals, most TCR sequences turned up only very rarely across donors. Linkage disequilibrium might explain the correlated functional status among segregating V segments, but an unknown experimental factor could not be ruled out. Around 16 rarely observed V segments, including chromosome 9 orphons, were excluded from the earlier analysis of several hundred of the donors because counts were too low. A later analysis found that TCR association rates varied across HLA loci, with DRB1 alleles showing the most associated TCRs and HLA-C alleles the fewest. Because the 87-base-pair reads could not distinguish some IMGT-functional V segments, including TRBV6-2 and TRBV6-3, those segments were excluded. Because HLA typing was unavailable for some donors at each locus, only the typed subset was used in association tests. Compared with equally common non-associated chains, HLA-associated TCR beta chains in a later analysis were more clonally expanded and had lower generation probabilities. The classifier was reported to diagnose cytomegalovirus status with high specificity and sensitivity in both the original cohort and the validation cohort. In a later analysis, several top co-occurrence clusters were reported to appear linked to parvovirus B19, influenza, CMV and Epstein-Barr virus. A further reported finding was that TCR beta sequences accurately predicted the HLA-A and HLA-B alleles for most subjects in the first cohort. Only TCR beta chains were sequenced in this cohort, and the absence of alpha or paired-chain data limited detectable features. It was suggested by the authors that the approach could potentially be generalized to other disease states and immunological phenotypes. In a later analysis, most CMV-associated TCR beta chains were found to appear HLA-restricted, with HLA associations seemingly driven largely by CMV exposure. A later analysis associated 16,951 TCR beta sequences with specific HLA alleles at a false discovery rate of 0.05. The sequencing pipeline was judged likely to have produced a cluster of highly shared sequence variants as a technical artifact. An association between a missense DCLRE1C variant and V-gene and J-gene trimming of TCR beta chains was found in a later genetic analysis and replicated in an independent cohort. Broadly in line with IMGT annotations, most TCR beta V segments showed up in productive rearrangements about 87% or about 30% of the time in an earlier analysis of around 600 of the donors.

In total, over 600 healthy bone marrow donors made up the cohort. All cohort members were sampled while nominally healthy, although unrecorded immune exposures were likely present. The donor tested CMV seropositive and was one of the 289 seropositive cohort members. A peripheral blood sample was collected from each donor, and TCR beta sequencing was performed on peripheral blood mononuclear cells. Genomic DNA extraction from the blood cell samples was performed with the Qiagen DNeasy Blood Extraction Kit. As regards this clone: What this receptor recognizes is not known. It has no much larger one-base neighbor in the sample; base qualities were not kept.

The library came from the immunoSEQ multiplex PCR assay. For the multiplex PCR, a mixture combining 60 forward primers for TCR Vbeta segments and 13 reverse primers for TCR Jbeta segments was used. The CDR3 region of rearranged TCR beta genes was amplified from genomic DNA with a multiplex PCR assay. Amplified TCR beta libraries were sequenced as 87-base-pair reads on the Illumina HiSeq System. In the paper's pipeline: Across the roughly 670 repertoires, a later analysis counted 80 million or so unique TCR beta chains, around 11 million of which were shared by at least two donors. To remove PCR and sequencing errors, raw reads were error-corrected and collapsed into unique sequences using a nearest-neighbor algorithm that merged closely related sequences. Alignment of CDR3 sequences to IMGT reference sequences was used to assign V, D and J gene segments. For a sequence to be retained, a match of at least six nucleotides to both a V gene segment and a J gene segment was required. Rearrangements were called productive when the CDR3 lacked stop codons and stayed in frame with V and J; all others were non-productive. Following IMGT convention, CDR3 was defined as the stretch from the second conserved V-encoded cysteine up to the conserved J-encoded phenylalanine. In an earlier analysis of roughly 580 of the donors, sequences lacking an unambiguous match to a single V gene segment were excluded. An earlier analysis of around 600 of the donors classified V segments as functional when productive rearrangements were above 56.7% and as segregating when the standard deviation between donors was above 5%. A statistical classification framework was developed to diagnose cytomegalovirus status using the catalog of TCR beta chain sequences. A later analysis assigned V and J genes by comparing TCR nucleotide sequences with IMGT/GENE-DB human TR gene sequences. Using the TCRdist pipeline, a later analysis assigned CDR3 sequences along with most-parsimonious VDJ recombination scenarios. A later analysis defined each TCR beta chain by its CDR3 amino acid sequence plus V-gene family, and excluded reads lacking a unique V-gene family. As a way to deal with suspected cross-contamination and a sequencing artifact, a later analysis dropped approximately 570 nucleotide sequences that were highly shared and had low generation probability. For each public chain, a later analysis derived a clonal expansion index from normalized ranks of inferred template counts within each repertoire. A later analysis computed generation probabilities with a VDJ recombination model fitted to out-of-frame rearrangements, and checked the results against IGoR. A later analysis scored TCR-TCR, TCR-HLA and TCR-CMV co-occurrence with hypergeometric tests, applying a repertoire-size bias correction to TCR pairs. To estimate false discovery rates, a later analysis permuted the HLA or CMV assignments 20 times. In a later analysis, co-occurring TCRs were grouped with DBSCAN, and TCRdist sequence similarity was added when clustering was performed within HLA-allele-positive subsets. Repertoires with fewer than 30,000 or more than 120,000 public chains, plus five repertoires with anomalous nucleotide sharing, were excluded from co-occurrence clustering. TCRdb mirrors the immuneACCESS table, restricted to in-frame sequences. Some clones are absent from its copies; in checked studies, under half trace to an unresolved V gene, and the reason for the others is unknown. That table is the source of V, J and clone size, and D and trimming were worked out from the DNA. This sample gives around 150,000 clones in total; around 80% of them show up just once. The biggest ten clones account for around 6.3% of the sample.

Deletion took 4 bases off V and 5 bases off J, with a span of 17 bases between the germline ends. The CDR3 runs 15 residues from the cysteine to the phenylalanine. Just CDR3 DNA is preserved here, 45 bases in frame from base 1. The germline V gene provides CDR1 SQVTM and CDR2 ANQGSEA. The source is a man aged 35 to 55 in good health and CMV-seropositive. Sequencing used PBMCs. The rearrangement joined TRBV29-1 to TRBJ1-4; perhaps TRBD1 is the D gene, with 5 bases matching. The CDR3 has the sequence CSVGSDGGLNEKLFF. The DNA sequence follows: TGCAGCGTTGGGTCGGACGGGGGACTAAATGAAAAACTGTTTTTT. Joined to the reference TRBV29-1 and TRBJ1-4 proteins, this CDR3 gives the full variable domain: SAVISQKPSRDICQRGTSLTIQCQVDSQVTMMFWYRQQPGQSLTLIATANQGSEATYESGFVIDKFPISRPNLTFSTLTVSNMSPEDSSIYLCSVGSDGGLNEKLFFGSGTQLSVL.